This entry features one T cell receptor beta chain sequence. Its antigen is unknown. This table comes from immunoSEQ multiplex PCR, and its TCRdb copy is limited to in-frame clones, with some not included. The data contain 75,000 to 95,000 clones, around 92% of them singletons. This record comes from a study of T cell responses to AZD1222 COVID-19 vaccine. This CDR3 is 12 amino acids long. The ends were cut back, 3 bases at V and 2 bases at J, with 5 bases in the middle. CDR1 and CDR2 (germline): LGHNA, YNFKEQ. Notes on the study in general: White British ancestry dominated among donors, who included more females, and clonal diversity was possibly underestimated. Spike-specific TCR repertoires showed rising breadth and depth after two AZD1222 doses. Regions 160-218 and 743-854 dominated among vaccine-associated CD4 TCRs spanning spike. In the spike-specific TCR repertoire, nearly half reportedly target unmutated variant regions.

The chain recombines TRBV4-2 with TRBJ2-7; no clear D gene. This TCR was recovered from an adult in good health. The sample here was peripheral blood, taken on day 0 of MenACWY control vaccination. The CDR3 sequence: CASSHTPYEQYF. The CDR3 bases are TGTGCCAGCAGCCATACACCCTACGAGCAGTACTTC.